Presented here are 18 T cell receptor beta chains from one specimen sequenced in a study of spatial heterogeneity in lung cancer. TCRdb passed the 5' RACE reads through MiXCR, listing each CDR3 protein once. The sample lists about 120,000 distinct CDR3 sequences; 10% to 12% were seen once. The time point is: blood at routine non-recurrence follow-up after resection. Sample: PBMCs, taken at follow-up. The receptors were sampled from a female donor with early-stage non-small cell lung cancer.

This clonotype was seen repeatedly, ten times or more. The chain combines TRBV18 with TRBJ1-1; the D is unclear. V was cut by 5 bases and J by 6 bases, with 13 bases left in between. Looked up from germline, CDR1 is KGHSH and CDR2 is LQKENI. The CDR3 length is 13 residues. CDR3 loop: CASSTSLSAEAFF. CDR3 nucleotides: TGTGCCAGCTCAACATCCCTTTCTGCTGAAGCTTTCTTT.

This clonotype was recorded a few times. The CDR3 here is CAISDYKQGAKNIQYF. As DNA, the CDR3 is TGTGCCATCAGTGATTATAAACAGGGAGCCAAAAACATTCAGTACTTC. The J gene is TRBJ2-4, the V gene TRBV10-3; TRBD1 is a possible D gene (6 bases). Germline assignment: CDR1 ENHRY and CDR2 SYGVKD. The CDR3 contains 16 residues. Trimming removed 3 bases at V and 0 bases at J, with 12 bases between.

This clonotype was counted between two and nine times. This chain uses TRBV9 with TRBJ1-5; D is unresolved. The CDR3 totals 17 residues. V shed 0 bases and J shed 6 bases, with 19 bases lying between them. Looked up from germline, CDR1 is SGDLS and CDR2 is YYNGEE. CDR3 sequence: CASSVEWVRSSLQPQHF. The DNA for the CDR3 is TGTGCCAGCAGCGTAGAGTGGGTCAGGAGCTCTCTTCAGCCCCAGCATTTT.

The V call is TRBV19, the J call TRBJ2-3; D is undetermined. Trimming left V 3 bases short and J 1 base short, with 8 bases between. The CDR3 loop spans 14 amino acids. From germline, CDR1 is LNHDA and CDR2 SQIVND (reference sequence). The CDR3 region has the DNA TGTGCCAGTAGTATTACTTGGGGCACAGATACGCAGTATTTT. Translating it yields CASSITWGTDTQYF.

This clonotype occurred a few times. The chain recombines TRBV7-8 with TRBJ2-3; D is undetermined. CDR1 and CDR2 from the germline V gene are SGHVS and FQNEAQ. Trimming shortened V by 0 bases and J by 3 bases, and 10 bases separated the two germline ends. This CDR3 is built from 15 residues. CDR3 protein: CASSLASASTDTQYF. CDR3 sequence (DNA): TGTGCCAGCAGCTTAGCAAGTGCTAGTACAGATACGCAGTATTTT.

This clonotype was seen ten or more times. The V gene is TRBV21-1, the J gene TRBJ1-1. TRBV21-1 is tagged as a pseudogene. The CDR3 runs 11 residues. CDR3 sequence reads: CASRFEGEAFF. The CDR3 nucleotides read TGTGCCAGCAGATTCGAAGGGGAAGCTTTCTTT.

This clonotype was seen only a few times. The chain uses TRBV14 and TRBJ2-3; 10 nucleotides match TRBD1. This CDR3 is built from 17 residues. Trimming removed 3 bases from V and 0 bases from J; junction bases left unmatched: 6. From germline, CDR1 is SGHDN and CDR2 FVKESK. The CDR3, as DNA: TGTGCCAGCAGCCAGCTGACAGGGGGCATTAGCACAGATACGCAGTATTTT. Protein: CASSQLTGGISTDTQYF. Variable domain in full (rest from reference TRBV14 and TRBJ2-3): EAGVTQFPSHSVIEKGQTVTLRCDPISGHDNLYWYRRVMGKEIKFLLHFVKESKQDESGMPNNRFLAERTGGTYSTLKVQPAELEDSGVYFCASSQLTGGISTDTQYFGPGTRLTVL.

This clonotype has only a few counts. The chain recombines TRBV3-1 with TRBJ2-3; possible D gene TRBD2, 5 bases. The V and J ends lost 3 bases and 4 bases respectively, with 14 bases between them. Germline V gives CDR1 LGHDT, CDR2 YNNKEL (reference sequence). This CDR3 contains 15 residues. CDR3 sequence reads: CASSQGRLAPDTQYF. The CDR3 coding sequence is TGTGCCAGCAGCCAGGGGAGACTGGCACCAGATACGCAGTATTTT.

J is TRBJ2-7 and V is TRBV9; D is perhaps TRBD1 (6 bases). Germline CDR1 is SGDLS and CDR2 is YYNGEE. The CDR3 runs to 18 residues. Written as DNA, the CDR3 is TGTGCCAACAGCGTAGATTTGGGTGGACAGTGGGTTTATGACGAGCAGTACGTC. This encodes CANSVDLGGQWVYDEQYV.

The CDR3 protein is CASRLTQGKGTDTQYF. The CDR3, as DNA: TGTGCCAGCAGACTAACACAGGGTAAAGGCACAGATACGCAGTATTTT. The chain uses TRBV6-5 and TRBJ2-3, with a tentative D call TRBD1 (6 bases). V lost 6 bases and J lost 1, with 17 bases in between. There are 16 residues in the CDR3. Germline V CDR1 and CDR2: MNHEY, SVGAGI.

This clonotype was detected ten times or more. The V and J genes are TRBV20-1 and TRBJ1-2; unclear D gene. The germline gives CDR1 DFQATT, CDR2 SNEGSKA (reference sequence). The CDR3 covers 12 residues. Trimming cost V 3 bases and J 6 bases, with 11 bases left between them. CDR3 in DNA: TGCAGTGCTAGGGGCCAGGTAGATGGCTACACCTTC. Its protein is CSARGQVDGYTF.

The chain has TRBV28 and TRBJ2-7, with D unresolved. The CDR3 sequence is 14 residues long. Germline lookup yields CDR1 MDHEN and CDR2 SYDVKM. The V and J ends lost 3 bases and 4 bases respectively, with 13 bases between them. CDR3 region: CASSFASTKYEQYF. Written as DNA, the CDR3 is TGTGCCAGCAGTTTTGCCAGTACCAAATACGAGCAGTACTTC.

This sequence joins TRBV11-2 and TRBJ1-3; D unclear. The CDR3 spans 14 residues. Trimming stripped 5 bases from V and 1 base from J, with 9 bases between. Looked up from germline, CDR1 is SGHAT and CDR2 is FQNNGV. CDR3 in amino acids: CASSLDGSGNTIYF. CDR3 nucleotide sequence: TGTGCCAGCAGCCTTGACGGGTCTGGAAACACCATATATTTT. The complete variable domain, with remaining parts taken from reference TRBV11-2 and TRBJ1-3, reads EAGVAQSPRYKIIEKRQSVAFWCNPISGHATLYWYQQILGQGPKLLIQFQNNGVVDDSQLPKDRFSAERLKGVDSTLKIQPAKLEDSAVYLCASSLDGSGNTIYFGEGSWLTVV.

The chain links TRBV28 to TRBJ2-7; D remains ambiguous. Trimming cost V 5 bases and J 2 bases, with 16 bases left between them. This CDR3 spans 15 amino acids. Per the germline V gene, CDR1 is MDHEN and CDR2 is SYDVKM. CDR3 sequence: CASSIKDVRTYEQYF. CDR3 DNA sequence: TGTGCCAGCAGTATAAAGGACGTCAGGACCTACGAGCAGTACTTC.

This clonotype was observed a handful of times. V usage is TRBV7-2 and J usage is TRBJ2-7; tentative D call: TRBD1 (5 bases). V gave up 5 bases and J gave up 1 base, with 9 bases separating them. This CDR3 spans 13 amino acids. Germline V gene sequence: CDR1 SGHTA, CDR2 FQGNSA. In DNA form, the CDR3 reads TGTGCCAGCAGCCCCGACAGTTCCTACGAGCAGTACTTC. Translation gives CASSPDSSYEQYF.

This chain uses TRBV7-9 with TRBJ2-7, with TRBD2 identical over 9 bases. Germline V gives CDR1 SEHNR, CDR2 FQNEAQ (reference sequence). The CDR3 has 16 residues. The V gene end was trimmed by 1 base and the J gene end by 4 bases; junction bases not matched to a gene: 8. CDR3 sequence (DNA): TGTGCCAGCAGCTTAGTATGGGGTAGCGGGAGTTACGAGCAGTACTTC. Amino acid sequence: CASSLVWGSGSYEQYF.

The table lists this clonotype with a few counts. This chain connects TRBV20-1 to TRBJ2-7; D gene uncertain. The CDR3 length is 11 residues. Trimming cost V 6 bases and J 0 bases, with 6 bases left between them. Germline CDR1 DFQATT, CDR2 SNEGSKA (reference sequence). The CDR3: CSAPISYEQYF. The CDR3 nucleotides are TGCAGTGCGCCCATCTCCTACGAGCAGTACTTC.

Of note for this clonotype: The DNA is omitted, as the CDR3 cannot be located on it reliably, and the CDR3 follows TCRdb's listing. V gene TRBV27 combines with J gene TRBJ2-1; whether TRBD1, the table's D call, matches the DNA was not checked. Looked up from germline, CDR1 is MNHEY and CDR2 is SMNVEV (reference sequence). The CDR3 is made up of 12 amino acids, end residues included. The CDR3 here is CASSTSDKKGFF.